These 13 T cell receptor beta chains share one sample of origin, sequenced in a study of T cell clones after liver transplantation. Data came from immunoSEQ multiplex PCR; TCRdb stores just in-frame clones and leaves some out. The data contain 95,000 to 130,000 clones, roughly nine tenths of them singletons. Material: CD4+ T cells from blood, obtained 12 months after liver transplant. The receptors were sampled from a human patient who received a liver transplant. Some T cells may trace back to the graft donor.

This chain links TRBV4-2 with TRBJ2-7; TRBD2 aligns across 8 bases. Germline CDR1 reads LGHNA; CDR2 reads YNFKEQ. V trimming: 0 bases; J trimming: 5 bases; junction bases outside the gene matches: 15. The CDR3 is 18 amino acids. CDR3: CASSQETPSGAGANEQYF. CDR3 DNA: TGTGCCAGCAGCCAAGAGACCCCTTCGGGAGCGGGAGCGAACGAGCAGTACTTC.

CDR3 sequence: CASSPDRRDGYTF. DNA of the CDR3: TGTGCCAGCTCCCCGGACAGACGAGATGGCTACACCTTC. The chain joins TRBV18 to TRBJ1-2; possibly TRBD1 for D (6 bases). This CDR3 is 13 amino acids long. Per the germline V gene, CDR1 is KGHSH and CDR2 is LQKENI. With 6 bases removed from V and 6 bases from J, the gap between germline ends came to 14 bases.

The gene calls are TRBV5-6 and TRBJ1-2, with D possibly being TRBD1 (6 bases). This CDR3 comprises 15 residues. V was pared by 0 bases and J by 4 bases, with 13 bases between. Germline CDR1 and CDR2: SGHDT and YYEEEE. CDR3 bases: TGTGCCAGCAGCTTGGGCAGGGGCCGGAGCTATGGCTACACCTTC. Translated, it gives CASSLGRGRSYGYTF.

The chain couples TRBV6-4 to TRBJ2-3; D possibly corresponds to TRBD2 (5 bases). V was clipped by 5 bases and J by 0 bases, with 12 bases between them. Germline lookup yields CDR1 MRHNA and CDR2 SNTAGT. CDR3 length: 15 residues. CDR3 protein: CASSRTGISTDTQYF. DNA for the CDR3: TGTGCCAGCAGTAGGACGGGGATTAGCACAGATACGCAGTATTTT.

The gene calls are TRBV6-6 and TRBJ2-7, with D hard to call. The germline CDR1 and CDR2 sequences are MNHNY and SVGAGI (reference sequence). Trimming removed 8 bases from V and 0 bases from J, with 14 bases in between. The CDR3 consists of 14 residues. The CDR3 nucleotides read TGTGCCAGCGATTTGTTAGGCGACTCCTACGAGCAGTACTTC. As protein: CASDLLGDSYEQYF.

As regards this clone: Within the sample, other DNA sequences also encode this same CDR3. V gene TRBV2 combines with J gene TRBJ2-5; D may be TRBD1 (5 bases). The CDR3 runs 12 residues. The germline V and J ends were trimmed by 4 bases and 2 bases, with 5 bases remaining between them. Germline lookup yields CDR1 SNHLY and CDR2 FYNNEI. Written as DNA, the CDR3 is TGTGCCAGCAGTGGACAGCAAGAGACCCAGTACTTC. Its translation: CASSGQQETQYF.

The CDR3 nucleotides read TGTGCCAGCAGTGCTTTAAACACCGGGACAGGGGGCGGCTACACCTTC. Its translation: CASSALNTGTGGGYTF. This chain uses TRBV6-1 with TRBJ1-2; 12 bases are shared with TRBD1. This CDR3 spans 16 amino acids. Germline V CDR1 and CDR2: MNHNS, SASEGT. J lost 8 bases, V lost 4 bases, and 11 bases had no gene match.

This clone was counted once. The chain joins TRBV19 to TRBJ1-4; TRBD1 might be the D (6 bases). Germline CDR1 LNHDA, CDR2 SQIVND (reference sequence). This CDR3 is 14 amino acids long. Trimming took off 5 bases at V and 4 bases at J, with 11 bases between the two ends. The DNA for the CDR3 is TGTGCCAGTAGTTGGGGGCAGCGTAATGAAAAACTGTTTTTT. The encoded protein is CASSWGQRNEKLFF. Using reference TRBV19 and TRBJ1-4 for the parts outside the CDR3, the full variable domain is DGGITQSPKYLFRKEGQNVTLSCEQNLNHDAMYWYRQDPGQGLRLIYYSQIVNDFQKGDIAEGYSVSREKKESFPLTVTSAQKNPTAFYLCASSWGQRNEKLFFGSGTQLSVL.

The CDR3 coding sequence is TGTGCCAGCAGCTTAAGAGGGGCGAACACCGGGGAGCTGTTTTTT. Its protein product is CASSLRGANTGELFF. The chain employs TRBV7-9 and TRBJ2-2, with D perhaps being TRBD1 or TRBD2 (5 bases each). Germline lookup yields CDR1 SEHNR and CDR2 FQNEAQ (reference sequence). V gave up 2 bases and J gave up 0 bases, with 7 bases separating them. The CDR3 is 15 amino acids. Combining the CDR3 with reference TRBV7-9 and TRBJ2-2 gives the whole variable domain DTGVSQNPRHKITKRGQNVTFRCDPISEHNRLYWYRQTLGQGPEFLTYFQNEAQLEKSRLLSDRFSAERPKGSFSTLEIQRTEQGDSAMYLCASSLRGANTGELFFGEGSRLTVL.

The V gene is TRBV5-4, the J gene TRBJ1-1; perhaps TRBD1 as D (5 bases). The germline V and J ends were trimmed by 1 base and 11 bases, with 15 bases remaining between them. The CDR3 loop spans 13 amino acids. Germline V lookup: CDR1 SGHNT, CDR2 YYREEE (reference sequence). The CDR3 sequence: CASSLRDSAEAFF. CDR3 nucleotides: TGTGCCAGCAGCTTGAGGGACTCCGCCGAGGCTTTCTTT.

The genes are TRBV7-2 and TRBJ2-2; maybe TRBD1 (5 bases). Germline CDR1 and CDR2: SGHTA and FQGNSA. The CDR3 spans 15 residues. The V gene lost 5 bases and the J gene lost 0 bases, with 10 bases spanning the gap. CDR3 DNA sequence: TGTGCCAGCAGCGCGGACACAACGAACACCGGGGAGCTGTTTTTT. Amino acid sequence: CASSADTTNTGELFF.

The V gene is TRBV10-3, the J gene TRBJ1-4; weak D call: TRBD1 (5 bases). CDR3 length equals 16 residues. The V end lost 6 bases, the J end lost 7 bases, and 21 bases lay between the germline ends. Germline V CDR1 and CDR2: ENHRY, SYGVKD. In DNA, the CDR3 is TGTGCCATCAGCCTCACTGCCGGGGGGATAACTGAAAAACTGTTTTTT. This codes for CAISLTAGGITEKLFF.

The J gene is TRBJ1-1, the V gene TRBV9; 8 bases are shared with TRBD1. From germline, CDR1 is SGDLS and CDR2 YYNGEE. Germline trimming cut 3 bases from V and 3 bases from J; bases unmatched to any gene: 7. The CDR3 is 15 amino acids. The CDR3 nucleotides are TGTGCCAGCAGCGCCAGTGGACAGGGCGACACTGAAGCTTTCTTT. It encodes CASSASGQGDTEAFF.